The T cell receptor beta chain described here comes from a study of response to subunit inactivated influenza vaccine. Findings and caveats of the study: The authors put forward the suggestion that each seasonal influenza vaccination may bring in only a limited number of new T cells.

Using its own MiXCR run on the RT-PCR reads, TCRdb lists one record per CDR3 protein. This sample has roughly 790,000 distinct CDR3 sequences, with 21% found just once. Germline CDR1 is SGHDN and CDR2 is FVKESK. The V and J ends lost 5 bases and 1 base respectively, with 3 bases between them. The CDR3 contains 13 residues. This clonotype has only a few counts. No antigen is known for it. The clonotype comes from a man aged 45 to 65 who received an inactivated influenza vaccine. The V and J genes are TRBV14 and TRBJ2-6; D not certain. The sample consisted of PBMCs from blood, taken around 5 days after vaccination. The CDR3 nucleotides are TGTGCCAGCAGCGAATCTGGGGCCAACGTCCTGACTTTC. It codes for CASSESGANVLTF.